This TCR beta chain came from a study of blood T cells in healthy people across ages. Study results and caveats: Per-million-T-cell TCR beta diversity fell roughly linearly with age.

The second PCR ran about 7 to 12 cycles with a sample-barcoded 5' primer and J-beta primers. A single record per CDR3 protein comes from TCRdb applying MiXCR to the 5' RACE reads. The sample has about 640,000 distinct CDR3 sequences; 58% are singletons. This clonotype occurred many times. Its target is unknown. This CDR3 region has 15 residues. Trimming took off 0 bases at V and 0 bases at J, with 9 bases between the two ends. Germline V gene lookup returns CDR1 MNHEY and CDR2 SMNVEV (reference sequence). Donors gave around 10 milliliters of peripheral blood apiece. The sequence came from a man aged 55 to 70 in good health. Sequencing was performed on blood. V gene TRBV27 combines with J gene TRBJ2-7; D may correspond to TRBD1 or TRBD2 (6 bases each). The CDR3 here is CASSLSRDTSYEQYF. The CDR3 region has the DNA TGTGCCAGCAGTTTATCGCGGGACACCTCCTACGAGCAGTACTTC.